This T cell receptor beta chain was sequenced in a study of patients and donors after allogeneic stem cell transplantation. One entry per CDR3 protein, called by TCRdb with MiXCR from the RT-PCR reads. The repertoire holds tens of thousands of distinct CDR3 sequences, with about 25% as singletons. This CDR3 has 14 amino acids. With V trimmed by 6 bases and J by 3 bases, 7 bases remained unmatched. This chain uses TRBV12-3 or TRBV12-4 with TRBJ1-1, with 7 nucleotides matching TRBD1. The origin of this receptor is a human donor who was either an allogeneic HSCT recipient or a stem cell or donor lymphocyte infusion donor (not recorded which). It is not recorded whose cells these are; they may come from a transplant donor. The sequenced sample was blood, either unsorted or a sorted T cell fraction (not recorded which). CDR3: CASRRGQVDTEAFF. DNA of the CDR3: TGTGCCAGCAGACGCGGACAGGTGGACACTGAAGCTTTCTTT.